These 20 T cell receptor beta chains came from one sample sequenced in a study of T cell responses to AZD1222 COVID-19 vaccine (dated by TCRdb to the early 2020s). Per the publication, the time point label means: baseline before first vaccination. The library was generated by the immunoSEQ multiplex PCR assay. Drawn from immuneACCESS, this table holds only the in-frame rearrangements with V and J called that TCRdb kept. Clones are partly lost; checked studies trace under half to an unresolved V gene and leave the rest unexplained. This sample has fewer than 120,000 clones in its table, and around 93% of those were observed once. The biggest ten clones account for roughly 7% of the sample. The sample consisted of peripheral blood, taken on day 0 of AZD1222 vaccination. The receptors stem from an adult in good health.

The rearrangement uses TRBV6-1 and TRBJ1-1, with D possibly being TRBD1 (5 bases). The CDR3 is 17 residues long. V shed 4 bases and J shed 0 bases, with 18 bases lying between them. Germline lookup yields CDR1 MNHNS and CDR2 SASEGT. CDR3 region: CASSAQSRGGMNTEAFF. The CDR3 nucleotides read TGTGCCAGCAGTGCCCAATCCCGGGGGGGAATGAACACTGAAGCTTTCTTT.

The CDR3 loop reads CASSVLLQGSGGEAFF. For the CDR3, the DNA is TGTGCCAGCTCAGTGCTATTACAGGGAAGTGGTGGTGAAGCTTTCTTT. The chain carries TRBV18 and TRBJ1-1; the D gene is possibly TRBD1 (6 bases). This CDR3 is built from 16 residues. V was clipped by 5 bases and J by 7 bases, with 23 bases between them. CDR1 and CDR2 (germline): KGHSH, LQKENI.

The genes are TRBV27 and TRBJ1-1; TRBD1 aligns across 8 bases. The CDR3 length is 14 residues. Trimming removed 6 bases from V and 5 bases from J; junction bases left unmatched: 8. Germline CDR1 reads MNHEY; CDR2 reads SMNVEV (reference sequence). CDR3 amino acids: CASRRTDRVTEAFF. CDR3 nucleotides: TGTGCCAGCAGGCGTACGGACAGGGTAACTGAAGCTTTCTTT.

The V gene is TRBV6-6, the J gene TRBJ2-7; 7 bases fit TRBD1. This CDR3 has 13 amino acids. Trimming removed 4 bases from V and 4 bases from J; junction bases left unmatched: 4. Per germline, CDR1 MNHNY and CDR2 SVGAGI (reference sequence). Written as DNA, the CDR3 is TGTGCCAGCAGTTGGGGACAGCTTTACGAGCAGTACTTC. Translating gives CASSWGQLYEQYF.

This rearrangement joins TRBV2 to TRBJ2-3, with no clear D. The germline CDR1 and CDR2 sequences are SNHLY and FYNNEI. The CDR3 covers 15 residues. The V and J ends lost 1 base and 5 bases respectively, with 13 bases between them. The CDR3 loop reads CASSEVVGVEDTQYF. Written as DNA, the CDR3 is TGTGCCAGCAGTGAAGTAGTTGGGGTTGAAGATACGCAGTATTTT.

This chain connects TRBV30 to TRBJ2-4; 8 nucleotides agree with TRBD2. Germline lookup yields CDR1 GTSNPN and CDR2 SVGIG (reference sequence). This CDR3 spans 14 amino acids. Trimming took 2 bases from V and 2 from J; bases not matched to a gene: 2. CDR3: CAWSLAGPKNIQYF. The CDR3 bases are TGTGCCTGGAGTTTAGCGGGACCCAAAAACATTCAGTACTTC.

V and J are TRBV19 and TRBJ2-2; D gene ambiguous. Per germline, CDR1 LNHDA and CDR2 SQIVND (reference sequence). The germline V and J ends were trimmed by 7 bases and 4 bases, with 7 bases remaining between them. There are 12 residues in the CDR3. The CDR3 bases are TGTGCCAGTAACGTGGGCACCGGGGAGCTGTTTTTT. Protein product: CASNVGTGELFF.

This chain connects TRBV27 to TRBJ2-1, with TRBD2 matching over 9 bases. Germline values: CDR1 MNHEY, CDR2 SMNVEV (reference sequence). The CDR3 contains 15 residues. J lost 4 bases, V lost 7 bases, and 8 bases had no gene match. The CDR3 region is CASNPSGENYNEQFF. CDR3 DNA sequence: TGTGCCAGCAACCCTAGCGGGGAGAATTACAATGAGCAGTTCTTC.

The CDR3 spells CAIRHRGRGTEAFF. In DNA, the CDR3 is TGTGCCATCCGGCATCGGGGGCGCGGCACTGAAGCTTTCTTT. V usage is TRBV7-8 and J usage is TRBJ1-1; D perhaps matches TRBD1 (6 bases). Germline assignment: CDR1 SGHVS and CDR2 FQNEAQ. The CDR3 extends over 14 amino acids. V was clipped by 10 bases and J by 4 bases, with 19 bases between them.

The chain carries TRBV6-6 and TRBJ2-7; the D gene is possibly TRBD2 (8 bases). The CDR3 extends over 15 amino acids. The V gene lost 3 bases and the J gene lost 3 bases, with 15 bases spanning the gap. Germline V gene data show CDR1 as MNHNY and CDR2 as SVGAGI (reference sequence). The CDR3 DNA sequence: TGTGCCAGCAGTTATAGCGGGGACAGACACTACGAGCAGTACTTC. Encoded protein: CASSYSGDRHYEQYF.

This clone appeared a few times. The chain recombines TRBV5-1 with TRBJ2-7; D possibly corresponds to TRBD1 (5 bases). Germline-derived CDR1 and CDR2 are SGHRS and YFSETQ. The CDR3 spans 14 residues. Trimming took 0 bases from V and 5 from J, leaving 12 bases between them. CDR3 DNA sequence: TGCGCCAGCAGCTTGGAATGGGTCAGGGACGAGCAGTACTTC. Translated, it gives CASSLEWVRDEQYF.

V is TRBV11-2 and J is TRBJ2-4; weak D call: TRBD2 (5 bases). Trimming pared 5 bases from V and 2 bases from J, leaving 13 bases between. CDR3 length: 15 residues. The germline V gene has CDR1 SGHAT and CDR2 FQNNGV. CDR3 sequence (DNA): TGTGCCAGCAGCCGGGTCCGGGGATCCAAAAACATTCAGTACTTC. Amino acid sequence: CASSRVRGSKNIQYF.

This sequence joins TRBV6-5 and TRBJ2-1, with 10 bases matching TRBD2. V lost 6 bases, J lost 8 bases, and 10 bases stayed unmatched. The CDR3 extends over 15 amino acids. The germline V gene has CDR1 MNHEY and CDR2 SVGAGI. CDR3 nucleotides: TGTGCCAGCAGGGCCAGCGGGGGGGCCATAGATGAGCAGTTCTTC. This gives the protein CASRASGGAIDEQFF.

The J gene is TRBJ2-7, the V gene TRBV18; D unresolved. CDR1 is KGHSH and CDR2 is LQKENI in the germline V gene. Trimming cost V 2 bases and J 1 base, with 15 bases left between them. The CDR3 spans 16 residues. The CDR3 DNA follows: TGTGCCAGCTCACCAGGTCCCCAAGGGCCATCCTACGAGCAGTACTTC. Translating gives CASSPGPQGPSYEQYF.

The V gene is TRBV3-1 (or the pseudogene TRBV3-2), the J gene TRBJ1-1, with 8 bases that match TRBD1. V dropped 4 bases and J dropped 7; count of bases not matched to a gene: 2. This CDR3 is 12 amino acids long. In germline, CDR1 is LGHDT, CDR2 YNNKEL (reference sequence). Here the CDR3 reads CASSPGTGEAFF. In DNA form, the CDR3 reads TGTGCCAGCAGCCCGGGGACAGGTGAAGCTTTCTTT.

The CDR3 DNA is TGTGCCAGCAGCTTAAGAGGGGTGGATACGCAGTATTTT. Translating gives CASSLRGVDTQYF. V gene TRBV5-4 combines with J gene TRBJ2-3; D is tentatively TRBD1 or TRBD2 (5 bases each). The CDR3 is 13 residues long. The V and J ends lost 2 bases and 6 bases respectively, with 10 bases between them. Per germline, CDR1 SGHNT and CDR2 YYREEE (reference sequence).

The chain is built from TRBV19 and TRBJ1-5; 7 nucleotides agree with TRBD1. CDR1 and CDR2 from the germline V gene are LNHDA and SQIVND (reference sequence). The CDR3 consists of 17 residues. Trimming cost V 4 bases and J 2 bases; bases outside gene matches: 11. In nucleotides, the CDR3 is TGTGCCAGTAGTACTGTTAGACAGGGAGGCGGCAATCAGCCCCAGCATTTT. Protein sequence: CASSTVRQGGGNQPQHF.

V is TRBV6-5 and J is TRBJ2-6, with D unresolved. The CDR3 is 14 amino acids. Looked up from germline, CDR1 is MNHEY and CDR2 is SVGAGI. The germline V and J ends were trimmed by 7 bases and 5 bases, with 12 bases remaining between them. CDR3 amino acids: CASNPSGRANVLTF. In DNA, the CDR3 is TGTGCCAGCAACCCTTCGGGTAGGGCCAACGTCCTGACTTTC.

The rearrangement links TRBV2 to TRBJ1-2; 8 nucleotides match TRBD1. The CDR3 totals 14 residues. Germline V gene sequence: CDR1 SNHLY, CDR2 FYNNEI. V was pared by 3 bases and J by 2 bases, with 2 bases of the junction left unmatched. The chain's CDR3 is CASSESGGNYGYTF. CDR3 nucleotides: TGTGCCAGCAGTGAGTCAGGGGGCAACTATGGCTACACCTTC.

The chain joins TRBV5-6 to TRBJ1-6; D call uncertain. CDR3 size: 13 residues. Germline assignment: CDR1 SGHDT and CDR2 YYEEEE. V lost 1 base to trimming and J lost 11 bases, with 10 bases between them. This CDR3 reads CASSLFEGAPLHF. CDR3 sequence (DNA): TGTGCCAGCAGCTTGTTTGAGGGCGCACCCCTCCACTTT. Combining the CDR3 with reference TRBV5-6 and TRBJ1-6 gives the whole variable domain DAGVTQSPTHLIKTRGQQVTLRCSPKSGHDTVSWYQQALGQGPQFIFQYYEEEERQRGNFPDRFSGHQFPNYSSELNVNALLLGDSALYLCASSLFEGAPLHFGNGTRLTVT.